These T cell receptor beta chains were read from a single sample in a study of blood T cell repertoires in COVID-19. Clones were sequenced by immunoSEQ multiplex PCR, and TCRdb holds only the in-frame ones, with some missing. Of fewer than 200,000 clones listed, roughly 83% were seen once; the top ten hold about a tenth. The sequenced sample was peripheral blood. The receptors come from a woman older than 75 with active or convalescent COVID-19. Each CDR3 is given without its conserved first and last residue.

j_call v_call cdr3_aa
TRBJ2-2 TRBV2 ASRGTGGRSGELF
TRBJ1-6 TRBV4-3 ASSRMTGRNNSPLH
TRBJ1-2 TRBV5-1 ASSLDTGGYGYT
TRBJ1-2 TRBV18 ASSPLDLDREGYT
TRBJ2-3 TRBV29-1 SVVGTGIGTQY
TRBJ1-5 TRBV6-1 ASSEGTGFYNQPQH
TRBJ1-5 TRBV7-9 ASSLASTGNQPQH
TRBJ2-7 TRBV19 ASSHPGQTYEQY
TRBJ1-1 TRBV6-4 ASSDEDEAF
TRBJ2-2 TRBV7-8 ASSSSGGTTGELF
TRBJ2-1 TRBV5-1 ASSSGYNEQF
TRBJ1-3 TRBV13 ASSVLALSSGNTIY
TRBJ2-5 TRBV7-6 ASSSVGTQY
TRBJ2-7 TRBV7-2 ASSLQGLTYEQY
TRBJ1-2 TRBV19 ATKLQGINYGYT
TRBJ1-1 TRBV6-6 ASSYGQMNTEAF
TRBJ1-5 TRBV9 ASSAGTGSNQPQH
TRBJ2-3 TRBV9 ASSVATEVFTQY
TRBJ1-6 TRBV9 ASSVRTGGVPLH
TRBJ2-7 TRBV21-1 ASSKRADITSRIYEQY
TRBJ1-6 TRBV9 ASSAGGANNYNSPLH
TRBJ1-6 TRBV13 ASSFGESKLH
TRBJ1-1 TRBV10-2 ASRMTGGTEAF
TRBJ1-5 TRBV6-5 ASSPGTGYDQPQH
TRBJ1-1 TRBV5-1 ASSLSARESDAF
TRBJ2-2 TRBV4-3 ASSLPSTARGTGELF
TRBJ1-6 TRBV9 ASSVGWRGRGGNSPLH
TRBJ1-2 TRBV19 ASSMTGYGYT
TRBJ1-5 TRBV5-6 ASSLFGETENQPQH
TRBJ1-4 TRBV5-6 ASSYRQNANEKLF
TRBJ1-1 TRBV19 ASSMGANRVLAF
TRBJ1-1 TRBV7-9 ASSLSRETSGDTEAF
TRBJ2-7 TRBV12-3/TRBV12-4 ASSLLRPYEQY
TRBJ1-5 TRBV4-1 ASSQDTGNSNQPQH
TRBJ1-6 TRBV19 ASSWASSNSPLH
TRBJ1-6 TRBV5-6 ASSFAGTAYNSPLH
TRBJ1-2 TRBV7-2 ASSPGPGAGYGYT
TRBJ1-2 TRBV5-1 ASTGQGFGGYGYT
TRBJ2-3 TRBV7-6 ASSLAHREPTSTDTQY
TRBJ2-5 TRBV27 ASSSREGGQETQY
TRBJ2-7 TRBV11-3 ASSSGGYEQY
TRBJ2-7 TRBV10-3 AISDLSSYEQY
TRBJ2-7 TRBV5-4 ASSLAAGGRNEQY
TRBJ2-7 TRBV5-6 ASSRALILSAEQY
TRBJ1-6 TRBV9 ARGRWEVSSYNSPLH
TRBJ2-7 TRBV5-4 ASSAQGAYEQY
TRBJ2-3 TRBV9 ASSVVLGTDTQY
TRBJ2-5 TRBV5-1 ASHTTGKETQY
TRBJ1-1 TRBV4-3 ASSQEGGQVMNTEAF
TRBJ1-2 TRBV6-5 ASSPQEGIYGYT
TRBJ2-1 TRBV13 ASRRRGNEQF
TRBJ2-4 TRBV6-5 ASSDSSLAKNIQY
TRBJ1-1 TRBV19 ATQDRATEAF
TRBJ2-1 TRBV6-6 ASSPTGTGGIVNEQF
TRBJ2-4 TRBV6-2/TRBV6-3 ASSAAGTRIRRNIQY
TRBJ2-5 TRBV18 ASSPLETSGQETQY
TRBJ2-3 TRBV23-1 ASSQPGDTSTDTQY